This is a list of T cell receptor beta chains from one sample in a study of shared clonotypes between healthy human individuals. The method was immunoSEQ multiplex PCR; TCRdb's version includes in-frame clones alone and lacks a portion of them. Here the sample spans hundreds of thousands of clones, more than 95% being singletons. The sequencing input was naive CD8+ T cells sorted from blood. All receptors derive from a man aged 25-40 years in good health. Both conserved end residues are part of each CDR3. The order of the fields is D gene, clone size, J gene, V gene, CDR3 DNA, CDR3 protein. The D gene is left open where the match is weak. The size field is filled for only some rows; it gives once, few, many or a size class.

>-|-|TRBJ2-1|TRBV15
TGTGCCACCAGCAGAGATGTGATCGATGAGCAGTTCTTC
CATSRDVIDEQFF
>-|-|TRBJ2-1|TRBV7-3
TGTGCCAGCAGCTTAGGGTACAATGAGCAGTTCTTC
CASSLGYNEQFF
>-|-|TRBJ2-7|TRBV29-1
TGCAGCGTTGAAGGGACAGAAGACTCCTACGAGCAGTACTTC
CSVEGTEDSYEQYF
>-|-|TRBJ2-7|TRBV27
TGTGCCAGCACCTCCCCAGGGCGGTCCTACGAGCAGTACTTC
CASTSPGRSYEQYF
>-|-|TRBJ2-7|TRBV7-9
TGTGCCAGCAGCCCCCGGGGCTCCAACCCCTACGAGCAGTACTTC
CASSPRGSNPYEQYF
>TRBD1|-|TRBJ2-7|TRBV29-1
TGCAGCGTCGCCACAGGGGACTACGAGCAGTACTTC
CSVATGDYEQYF
>-|-|TRBJ1-1|TRBV5-5
TGTGCCACTGGAGGGGGGATCATGAACACTGAAGCTTTCTTT
CATGGGIMNTEAFF
>TRBD2|once|TRBJ2-3|TRBV4-3
TGCGCCAGCAGCCAAGATGGGTTTAGCGGGAGGGGAAAAGATACGCAGTATTTT
CASSQDGFSGRGKDTQYF
>TRBD1|-|TRBJ1-1|TRBV5-1
TGCGCCAGCAGCTGGGAACCGGGACAGGGGGTGGCCACTGAAGCTTTCTTT
CASSWEPGQGVATEAFF
>-|-|TRBJ1-2|TRBV14
TGTGCCAGCAGCCGCTCATCTGTGGGCTACACCTTC
CASSRSSVGYTF
>-|once|TRBJ1-4|TRBV7-9
TGTGCCAGCAGCTTAGGGCAGGGAGGGAAAAAACTGTTTTTT
CASSLGQGGKKLFF
>TRBD1|-|TRBJ2-7|TRBV9
TGTGCCAGCAGCTTACGCGGGGGCGGGACAGGGTCCTACGAGCAGTACTTC
CASSLRGGGTGSYEQYF
>-|-|TRBJ1-5|TRBV19
TGTGCCAGTAGTGCAGACAGCAGAAGCAATCAGCCCCAGCATTTT
CASSADSRSNQPQHF
>-|-|TRBJ2-7|TRBV27
TGTGCCAGCAGTTCAGGCAATAGTATGGCCGAGCAGTACTTC
CASSSGNSMAEQYF
>-|-|TRBJ2-7|TRBV11-2
TGTGCCAGCAGCTTAGGCCCGGAAGTTTCCCAGAAAGGGCAGTACTTC
CASSLGPEVSQKGQYF
>TRBD1|-|TRBJ1-2|TRBV5-1
TGCGCCAGCAGCTCCTACGGGACAGCTTTCTATGGCTACACCTTC
CASSSYGTAFYGYTF
>-|-|TRBJ1-2|TRBV6-1
TGTGCCAGCAGCCTAGATCCGGATTTCTATGGCTACACCTTC
CASSLDPDFYGYTF
>-|-|TRBJ2-2|TRBV29-1
TGCAGCGTTGTAGAGGGACCCGGGGAGCTGTTTTTT
CSVVEGPGELFF
>TRBD1|-|TRBJ2-7|TRBV19
TGTGCCAGTAGCAGGGGACAGGGCCTTTACGAGCAGTACTTC
CASSRGQGLYEQYF
>TRBD1|-|TRBJ1-5|TRBV19
TGTGCCAGTAGTGCCGAGACAGGGGGTCTGCCGCCCCAGCATTTT
CASSAETGGLPPQHF
>TRBD2|-|TRBJ2-1|TRBV29-1
TGCAGCGTTGAAGGACTAGCGGAGGCGACCTACAATGAGCAGTTCTTC
CSVEGLAEATYNEQFF
>TRBD1|-|TRBJ2-7|TRBV5-6
TGTGCCAGCAGTGCGGACAGGACTTTCTACGAGCAGTACTTC
CASSADRTFYEQYF
>TRBD2|-|TRBJ2-3|TRBV28
TGTGCCAGCAGTTTTGTTCTAGCGGGGACTGAGCAGTATTTT
CASSFVLAGTEQYF
>-|-|TRBJ2-7|TRBV5-1
TGCGCCAGCAGCTTGGTATCGTTCGAGGGCGAGCAGTACTTC
CASSLVSFEGEQYF
>TRBD1|-|TRBJ2-7|TRBV5-4
TGTGCCAGCAGCACCGGGGTAGTTTTTGGGACAGGGGCCCACGAGCAGTACTTC
CASSTGVVFGTGAHEQYF
>-|once|TRBJ2-7|TRBV6-5
TGTGCCAGCAGCCGCCGGGACGGAGTTTACGAGCAGTACTTC
CASSRRDGVYEQYF
>-|-|TRBJ1-1|TRBV5-6
TGTGCCAGCAGCTTAGCTGGAGGGCCCTCGAACACTGAAGCTTTCTTT
CASSLAGGPSNTEAFF
>-|-|TRBJ1-5|TRBV19
TGTGCCAGTAGTGCGAGGAGATCCGGCAGCAATCAGCCCCAGCATTTT
CASSARRSGSNQPQHF
>TRBD2|-|TRBJ2-7|TRBV2
TGTGCCAGCAGTGAACGGGGGGGAAGCTCCTACGAGCAGTACTTC
CASSERGGSSYEQYF
>-|-|TRBJ2-1|TRBV5-1
TGCGCCAGCAGCCCCGAGGTAGGTGCTAGCCCCTACAATGAGCAGTTCTTC
CASSPEVGASPYNEQFF
>-|-|TRBJ2-7|TRBV7-2
TGTGCCAGCAGCTTAGGACATACTGAAACCTACGAGCAGTACTTC
CASSLGHTETYEQYF
>TRBD2|-|TRBJ2-7|TRBV5-1
TGCGCCAGCAGCGAGGGGACTAGCAATTCCTACGAGCAGTACTTC
CASSEGTSNSYEQYF
>TRBD2|-|TRBJ2-7|TRBV6-5
TGTGCCAGCAGCTCCGGGGAGGGACTACACTACGAGCAGTACTTC
CASSSGEGLHYEQYF
>TRBD1|-|TRBJ1-2|TRBV10-3
TGTGCCAGCACGACAGGGACTTTTAACTATGGCTACACCTTC
CASTTGTFNYGYTF
>TRBD2|-|TRBJ2-7|TRBV7-8
TGTGCCAGCAGCCCGATTAGCGGGAAATACGAGCAGTACTTC
CASSPISGKYEQYF
>-|-|TRBJ2-6|TRBV11-2
TGTGCCAGCAGCCACTCTGGGGCCAACGTCCTGACTTTC
CASSHSGANVLTF
>-|-|TRBJ2-7|TRBV19
TGTGCCAGTAGTATTTTTGCGAGCTACGAGCAGTACTTC
CASSIFASYEQYF
>TRBD2|-|TRBJ2-5|TRBV27
TGTGCCAGCAATGTTTACGGGGGGGCTACCGAGACCCAGTACTTC
CASNVYGGATETQYF
>-|-|TRBJ1-5|TRBV6-1
TGTGCCAGCAGTGAGGCTCAGGGTATCCAGCCCCAGCATTTT
CASSEAQGIQPQHF
>TRBD1|-|TRBJ1-2|TRBV9
TGTGCCAGCAGCGTAGGCAAGGGGGCGCAGGACTATGGCTACACCTTC
CASSVGKGAQDYGYTF
>TRBD1|-|TRBJ2-3|TRBV4-1
TGCGCCAGCAGCCAAAGGGGACAGGGAAGCACAGATACGCAGTATTTT
CASSQRGQGSTDTQYF
>-|-|TRBJ2-7|TRBV2
TGTGCCAGCAGTTACGACGAGCAGTACTTC
CASSYDEQYF
>-|-|TRBJ2-7|TRBV27
TGTGCCAGCAGTTCCGGACCCGGACTAACCTACGAGCAGTACTTC
CASSSGPGLTYEQYF
>-|-|TRBJ2-5|TRBV25-1
TGTGCCAGCAGTGAATCCGGGGAGACCCAGTACTTC
CASSESGETQYF
>TRBD1|-|TRBJ1-5|TRBV5-1
TGCGCCAGCAGCTTAGGGCAGGGGGCGACTCAGCCCCAGCATTTT
CASSLGQGATQPQHF
>-|-|TRBJ1-2|TRBV9
TGTGCCAGTGGCGGTGGAGGCTACACCTTC
CASGGGGYTF
>-|-|TRBJ1-2|TRBV5-5
TGTGCCAGCAGCGGCGGGACACTCCACTATGGCTACACCTTC
CASSGGTLHYGYTF
>TRBD2|-|TRBJ2-1|TRBV9
TGTGCCAGCAGCCCCTGGACTAGTCGAAATGAGCAGTTCTTC
CASSPWTSRNEQFF
>-|-|TRBJ1-2|TRBV9
TGTGCCAGCTGGGGAGGGGGAGGCTATGGCTACACCTTC
CASWGGGGYGYTF
>-|-|TRBJ2-3|TRBV7-8
TGTGCCAGCAGACCTCAGTACGCAGATACGCAGTATTTT
CASRPQYADTQYF
>TRBD2|-|TRBJ2-7|TRBV9
TGTGCCAGCAGCGTAGGGGCTAGCGGGAGTTACGAGCAGTACTTC
CASSVGASGSYEQYF
>TRBD2|-|TRBJ2-1|TRBV9
TGTGCCAGCAGCGCCTCCCGGACTAGCGACTACAATGAGCAGTTCTTC
CASSASRTSDYNEQFF
>TRBD1|-|TRBJ2-3|TRBV6-6
TGTGCCAGCAGTTACGTTCAGGGGGCGGATACGCAGTATTTT
CASSYVQGADTQYF
>-|-|TRBJ1-1|TRBV4-3
TGCGCCAGCAGCCAAGATCTCAGGGTTGGCACTGAAGCTTTCTTT
CASSQDLRVGTEAFF
>-|once|TRBJ1-2|TRBV9
TGTGCCAGCAGCCCTAGGGCACAGTCTAACTATGGCTACACCTTC
CASSPRAQSNYGYTF
>-|-|TRBJ1-2|TRBV4-1
TGCGCCAGCAGCCAAATCTCGACAGGTGAGGGTGGCTACACCTTC
CASSQISTGEGGYTF
>-|-|TRBJ2-5|TRBV4-3
TGCGCCAGCAGCCAACTAGGGTCAGAGACCCAGTACTTC
CASSQLGSETQYF
>-|-|TRBJ2-3|TRBV12-2
TGTGCAAGTCGCCGACCTCCTAGGATGGGTACGCAGTATTTT
CASRRPPRMGTQYF